Listed below are T cell receptor beta chains from one sample, sequenced in a study of T cells in tumors after PD-1 blockade. Profiling relied on immunoSEQ multiplex PCR, and the TCRdb table lists in-frame clones only, not all of them. The sample gives more than 40,000 clones, over 70% of which show up once; about 4% is in the top ten. This specimen consisted of PBMCs, obtained before anti-PD-1 treatment. The receptor set was obtained from a human donor with basal cell carcinoma. Each CDR3 is given with its conserved first and last residue. The D gene is left open where the match is weak. The listing skips clone size in some rows; elsewhere it reads once, few, many or a size class.

>-|TRBV6-5|TRBJ1-5|TRBD1
CASIRQGKGNQPQHF
TGTGCCAGCATCAGACAGGGAAAAGGCAATCAGCCCCAGCATTTT
>-|TRBV7-2|TRBJ2-7|-
CASSLSPGVYEQYF
TGTGCCAGCAGCTTATCCCCAGGGGTATACGAGCAGTACTTC
>-|TRBV5-1|TRBJ2-3|TRBD2
CASSLHLAGITDTQYF
TGCGCCAGCAGCCTCCACCTAGCGGGGATCACAGATACGCAGTATTTT
>once|TRBV5-5|TRBJ2-4|-
CASSLVFRPGHNIQYF
TGTGCCAGCAGCTTGGTATTTCGTCCAGGGCACAACATTCAGTACTTC
>-|TRBV7-2|TRBJ1-5|-
CASSFGGFDQPQHF
TGTGCCAGCAGCTTCGGGGGGTTCGATCAGCCCCAGCATTTT
>-|TRBV24-1|TRBJ2-3|TRBD2
CATSDLSGGEGPDTQYF
TGTGCCACCAGTGATTTGTCCGGGGGGGAGGGCCCAGATACGCAGTATTTT
>-|TRBV19|TRBJ2-7|-
CASREGTAGTYEQYF
TGTGCCAGTAGAGAGGGCACGGCCGGGACGTACGAGCAGTACTTC
>-|TRBV5-1|TRBJ1-2|-
CASSPDGLNYGYTF
TGCGCCAGCAGCCCGGACGGCTTGAACTATGGCTACACCTTC
>few|TRBV5-1|TRBJ2-2|-
CASSFATSTGELFF
TGCGCCAGCAGCTTCGCGACAAGCACCGGGGAGCTGTTTTTT
>-|TRBV5-4|TRBJ2-7|TRBD1
CASTDRTGGYEQYF
TGTGCCAGCACAGATCGGACAGGGGGCTACGAGCAGTACTTC
>once|TRBV6-2/TRBV6-3|TRBJ1-5|-
CASSAMGRSNQPQHF
TGTGCCAGCAGTGCCATGGGACGGAGCAATCAGCCCCAGCATTTT
>-|TRBV19|TRBJ1-1|-
CASSRTTAEAFF
TGTGCCAGTAGTAGGACAACAGCCGAAGCTTTCTTT
>-|TRBV28|TRBJ2-3|-
CASSVSRVEQYF
TGTGCCAGCAGTGTCTCCAGGGTTGAGCAGTATTTT
>-|TRBV6-5|TRBJ1-6|-
CASSYSDRPPLHF
TGTGCCAGCAGTTACTCGGACAGACCACCCCTCCACTTT
>-|TRBV28|TRBJ2-7|TRBD1
CASSPSGTVSHYEQYF
TGTGCCAGCAGCCCTTCAGGGACAGTTTCCCACTACGAGCAGTACTTC
>-|TRBV7-7|TRBJ2-7|TRBD1
CASSPGTGLNYEQYF
TGTGCTAGCAGCCCCGGGACAGGGCTAAACTACGAGCAGTACTTC
>-|TRBV19|TRBJ2-7|TRBD2
CASSREGLGDYEQYF
TGTGCCAGTAGTAGGGAGGGGTTAGGGGACTACGAGCAGTACTTC
>once|TRBV27|TRBJ2-7|TRBD2
CASSSSGGAGTYEQYF
TGTGCCAGCAGTTCCTCGGGGGGGGCGGGGACCTACGAGCAGTACTTC
>-|TRBV15|TRBJ1-4|-
CATSRTPETNEKLFF
TGTGCCACCAGCAGAACTCCGGAGACTAATGAAAAACTGTTTTTT
>-|TRBV27|TRBJ2-1|TRBD2
CASHLAGGHYNEQFF
TGTGCCAGCCATTTAGCGGGGGGGCACTACAATGAGCAGTTCTTC